This record looks at one T cell receptor beta chain sequence and its context. The antigen is undetermined. Investigators merged groups given second doses at roughly 4 or roughly 12 weeks. Germline-derived CDR1 and CDR2 are ENHRY and SYGVKD. This CDR3 is 15 amino acids long. The ends were cut back, 2 bases at V and 0 bases at J, with 10 bases in the middle. This entry comes from a study of T cell responses to AZD1222 COVID-19 vaccine. Study outcomes and limitations: Only six people who got AZD1222 tested seropositive at baseline. An increase in Spike-specific TCR breadth and depth was observed after two AZD1222 doses. Clonal diversity was possibly underestimated, and white British individuals and females predominated among donors.

Assay: immunoSEQ multiplex PCR; the TCRdb copy retains only in-frame clones and omits some. In the table there are 75,000 to 95,000 clones, 91% of which are singletons. The source of this sequence is an adult who received the AZD1222 COVID-19 vaccine. Sample: peripheral blood, taken 28 days after the second AZD1222 dose. The gene calls are TRBV10-3 and TRBJ1-2; D unclear. CDR3 nucleotides: TGTGCCATCAGTGAGATCACAGAAACTAACTATGGCTACACCTTC. Protein sequence: CAISEITETNYGYTF.